Sequencing of this T cell receptor (beta chain) was carried out in a study of technical replicates of blood from a handful of donors. Libraries were prepared by immunoSEQ multiplex PCR; TCRdb keeps only in-frame clonotypes and omits some of them. The sample includes 81,000 or so clones, 95% to 97% of them seen just once. The receptor comes from a human donor in good health. Sequencing was done on a sample of T cells isolated from PBMCs.

CDR3 loop: CASSPRDSGFAYEQYF. The CDR3, as DNA: TGCGCCAGCAGCCCCCGGGACTCCGGATTTGCCTACGAGCAGTACTTC. The chain joins TRBV4-1 to TRBJ2-7, with a tentative D call TRBD2 (6 bases). Trimming took off 4 bases at V and 2 bases at J, with 18 bases between the two ends. This CDR3 is 16 amino acids long. The germline V gene encodes CDR1 MGHRA and CDR2 YSYEKL.